This TCR beta chain was recorded in a study of control samples from healthy donors and cancer patients. Germline lookup yields CDR1 LNHDA and CDR2 SQIVND (reference sequence). This CDR3 has 15 residues. Trimming shortened V by 1 base and J by 2 bases, and 9 bases separated the two germline ends. Repertoires were generated with immunoSEQ multiplex PCR, while TCRdb's copy carries only in-frame clones and drops some. The sample yields 150,000 to 180,000 clones, 90% to 95% seen once. The clonotype was recovered from a man aged 35 to 55 in good health. The chain uses TRBV19 and TRBJ2-1, with D possibly TRBD2 on 5 matching bases. Sequencing input: blood. CDR3 sequence reads: CASSIAREAYNEQFF. The CDR3 coding sequence is TGTGCCAGTAGTATAGCTCGGGAAGCCTACAATGAGCAGTTCTTC.